This TCR beta chain appears in the sequencing data of a study of PD-1 blockade in classical Hodgkin lymphoma. About the study: The study gave patients nivolumab 3 mg/kg intravenously every 2 weeks.

Patients all relapsed after autologous stem cell transplantation, and there was variation in brentuximab vedotin exposure. Here immunoSEQ multiplex PCR was the method, and the copy in TCRdb shows in-frame clones only, minus some. The sample carries some 22,000 clones, 74% recorded once. V gave up 5 bases and J gave up 5 bases, with 13 bases separating them. Germline V gene sequence: CDR1 SEHNR, CDR2 FQNEAQ (reference sequence). The CDR3 length is 13 residues. General study findings and limits: The authors excluded patients who started nivolumab under 1 year after ASCT. Partial responders and progressors had significantly lower baseline TCR diversity.

This clone was recorded only once. Its antigen is as yet unknown. The sequences come from peripheral blood mononuclear cells (PBMCs), collected at baseline. The clonotype was recovered from a human donor with classical Hodgkin lymphoma. The chain combines TRBV7-9 with TRBJ2-7; the D is unclear. CDR3 protein: CASSRKSVDEQYF. The CDR3, as DNA: TGTGCCAGCAGCCGGAAAAGCGTCGACGAGCAGTACTTC.